The 6 T cell receptor beta chains below come from one sample, sequenced in a study of T cells in Graves' hyperthyroidism and ophthalmopathy (dated by TCRdb to about 2019). To prepare the library, multiplex PCR was applied. Instrument on record: Illumina HiSeq 2000. TCR beta CDR3 regions were amplified from RNA transcripts. A first-round RT-PCR of the TCR CDR3 used the HTBI primer set with the Qiagen OneStep RT-PCR kit. Starting from the raw public reads, TCRdb applied fastp trimming at Q25, assembled clones with MiXCR and retained in-frame beta chains. CDR3 protein sequences are deduplicated, and each keeps its most common genes and DNA. The sample table shows about 550,000 distinct CDR3 sequences, and roughly 20% are seen once. The top ten hold 26% of the sample. Sequenced sample: blood. These TCRs come from a man aged 18 to 29 with Graves' hyperthyroidism.

The chain links TRBV3-1 to TRBJ1-2, with D unclear. The V and J ends lost 0 bases and 6 bases respectively, with 11 bases between them. Germline CDR1 reads LGHDT; CDR2 reads YNNKEL (reference sequence). The CDR3 is 14 amino acids. The CDR3: CASSQDLRQNGYTF. The DNA for the CDR3 is TGTGCCAGCAGCCAAGATCTACGCCAGAATGGCTACACCTTC.

The sample holds many counts of this clonotype. This chain connects TRBV6-2 or TRBV6-3 to TRBJ2-2; D is perhaps TRBD2 (5 bases). Germline CDR1 reads MNHEY; CDR2 reads SVGEGT. The CDR3 is 17 residues long. With 0 bases removed from V and 0 bases from J, the gap between germline ends came to 11 bases. CDR3 nucleotides: TGTGCCAGCAGTTACTCGTATGAGGGTCCGAACACCGGGGAGCTGTTTTTT. This translates into CASSYSYEGPNTGELFF.

This clonotype has ten or more counts. This chain uses TRBV12-3 or TRBV12-4 with TRBJ2-7, with 12 bases fitting TRBD2. After removal of 10 bases from V and 2 bases from J, the junction contained 6 bases not matched to a gene. The CDR3 consists of 14 residues. The CDR3 DNA reads TGTGCCACCTCGCTAGCGGGGGGGGCCTACGAGCAGTACTTC. It is translated as CATSLAGGAYEQYF.

This clonotype was detected only once. V usage is TRBV28 and J usage is TRBJ2-2, with D perhaps matching TRBD1 (5 bases). Germline CDR1 MDHEN, CDR2 SYDVKM. The ends were cut back, 10 bases at V and 5 bases at J, with 14 bases in the middle. CDR3 length: 13 residues. Here the CDR3 DNA reads TGTGCCACCACAAGGGGTAGGACCGGGGAGCTGTTTTTT. This sequence encodes CATTRGRTGELFF.

This clonotype has a single count. This chain joins TRBV2 and TRBJ1-1; D uncertain. With 8 bases removed from V and 3 bases from J, the gap between germline ends came to 13 bases. Germline V gene lookup returns CDR1 SNHLY and CDR2 FYNNEI. The CDR3 has 13 residues. CDR3 amino acids: CASVGRMDTEAFF. The CDR3 DNA is TGTGCCAGCGTCGGACGGATGGACACTGAAGCTTTCTTT.

This clonotype was seen many times. This chain joins TRBV2 and TRBJ2-7, with a possible D match to TRBD2 (6 bases). CDR1 is SNHLY and CDR2 is FYNNEI in the germline V gene. The CDR3 has 13 amino acids. V gave up 6 bases and J gave up 2 bases, with 11 bases separating them. The chain's CDR3 is CASRGRRAYEQYF. CDR3 DNA: TGTGCCAGCAGGGGCAGGAGGGCCTACGAGCAGTACTTC.